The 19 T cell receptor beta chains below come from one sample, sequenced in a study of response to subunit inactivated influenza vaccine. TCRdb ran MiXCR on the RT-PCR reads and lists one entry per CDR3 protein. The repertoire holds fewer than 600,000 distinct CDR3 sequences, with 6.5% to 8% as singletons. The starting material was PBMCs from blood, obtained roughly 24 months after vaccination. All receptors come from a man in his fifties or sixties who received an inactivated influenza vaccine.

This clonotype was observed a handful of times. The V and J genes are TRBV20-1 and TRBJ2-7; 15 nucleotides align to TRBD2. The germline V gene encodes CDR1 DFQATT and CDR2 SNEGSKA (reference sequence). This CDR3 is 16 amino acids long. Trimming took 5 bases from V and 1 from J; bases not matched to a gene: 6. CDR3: CSAQGTSGRNSYEQYF. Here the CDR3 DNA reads TGCAGTGCTCAGGGGACTAGCGGGAGGAATTCCTACGAGCAGTACTTC.

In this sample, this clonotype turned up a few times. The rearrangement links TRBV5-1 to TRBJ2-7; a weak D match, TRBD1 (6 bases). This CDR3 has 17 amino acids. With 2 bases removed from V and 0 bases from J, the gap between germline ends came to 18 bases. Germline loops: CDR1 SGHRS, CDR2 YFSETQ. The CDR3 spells CASSLQTTGTSSYEQYF. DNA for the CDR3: TGCGCCAGCAGCTTACAAACGACAGGAACAAGCTCCTACGAGCAGTACTTC.

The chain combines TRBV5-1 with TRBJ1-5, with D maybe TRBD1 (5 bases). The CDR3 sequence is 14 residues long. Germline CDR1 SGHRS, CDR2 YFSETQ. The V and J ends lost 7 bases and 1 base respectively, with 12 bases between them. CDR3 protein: CASSEGFSNQPQHF. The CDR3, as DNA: TGCGCCAGCTCGGAGGGGTTCAGCAATCAGCCCCAGCATTTT.

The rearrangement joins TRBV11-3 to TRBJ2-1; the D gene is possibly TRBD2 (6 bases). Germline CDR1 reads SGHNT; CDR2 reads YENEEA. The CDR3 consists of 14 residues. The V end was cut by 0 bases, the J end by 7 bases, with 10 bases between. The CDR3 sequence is CASSLDGGKNEQFF. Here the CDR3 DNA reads TGTGCCAGCAGCTTAGATGGGGGGAAGAATGAGCAGTTCTTC.

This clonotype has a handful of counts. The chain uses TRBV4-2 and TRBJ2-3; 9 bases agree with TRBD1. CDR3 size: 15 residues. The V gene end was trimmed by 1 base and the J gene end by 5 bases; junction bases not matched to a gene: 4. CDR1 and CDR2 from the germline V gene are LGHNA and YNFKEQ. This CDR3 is CASSQGGQGRDTQYF. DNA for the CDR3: TGTGCCAGCAGCCAAGGGGGACAGGGAAGAGATACGCAGTATTTT.

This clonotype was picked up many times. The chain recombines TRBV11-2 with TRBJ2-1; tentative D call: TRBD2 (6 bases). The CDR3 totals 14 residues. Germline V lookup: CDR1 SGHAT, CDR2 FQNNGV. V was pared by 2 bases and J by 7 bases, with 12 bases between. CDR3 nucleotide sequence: TGTGCCAGCAGCTTATCGCAGGGAGGAAATGAGCAGTTCTTC. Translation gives CASSLSQGGNEQFF.

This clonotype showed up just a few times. The DNA for the CDR3 is TGTGCCAGCAGCGTCGACTTGACTAGCACAGATACGCAGTATTTT. It specifies CASSVDLTSTDTQYF. V gene TRBV9 combines with J gene TRBJ2-3; D not resolved. The germline V gene has CDR1 SGDLS and CDR2 YYNGEE. This CDR3 contains 15 residues. Trimming removed 2 bases from V and 0 bases from J, with 10 bases in between.

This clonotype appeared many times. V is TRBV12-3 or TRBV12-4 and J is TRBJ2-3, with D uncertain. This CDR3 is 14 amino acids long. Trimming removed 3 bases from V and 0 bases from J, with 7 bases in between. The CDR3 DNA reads TGTGCCAGCAGTTTCCAGGCAAGCACAGATACGCAGTATTTT. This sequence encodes CASSFQASTDTQYF.

The CDR3 region has the DNA TGCAGCGTGGCGGCCCAGGGTACCTACGAGCAGTACTTC. This codes for CSVAAQGTYEQYF. The chain employs TRBV29-1 and TRBJ2-7, with D possibly matching TRBD1 (5 bases). CDR3 size: 13 residues. The ends were cut back, 6 bases at V and 2 bases at J, with 14 bases in the middle. Germline V gene lookup returns CDR1 SQVTM and CDR2 ANQGSEA.

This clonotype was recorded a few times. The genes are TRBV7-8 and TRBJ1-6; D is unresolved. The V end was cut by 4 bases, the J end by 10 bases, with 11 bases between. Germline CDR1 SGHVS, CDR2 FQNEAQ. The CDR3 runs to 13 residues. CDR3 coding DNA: TGTGCCAGCAGCTCGGCGGCGGGGTCACCCCTCCACTTT. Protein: CASSSAAGSPLHF.

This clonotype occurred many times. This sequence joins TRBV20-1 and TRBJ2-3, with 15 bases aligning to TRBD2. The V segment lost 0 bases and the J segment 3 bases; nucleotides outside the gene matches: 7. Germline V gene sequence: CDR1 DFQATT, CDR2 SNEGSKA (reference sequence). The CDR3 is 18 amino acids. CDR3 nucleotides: TGCAGTGCTAGAGATTCCCTGGGACTAGCGGGAGGAACAGATACGCAGTATTTT. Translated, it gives CSARDSLGLAGGTDTQYF.

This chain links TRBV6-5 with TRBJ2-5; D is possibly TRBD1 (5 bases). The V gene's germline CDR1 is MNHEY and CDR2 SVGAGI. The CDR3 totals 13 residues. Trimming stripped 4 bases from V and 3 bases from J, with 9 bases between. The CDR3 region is CASSWGGEETQYF. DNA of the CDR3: TGTGCCAGCAGTTGGGGCGGAGAAGAGACCCAGTACTTC.

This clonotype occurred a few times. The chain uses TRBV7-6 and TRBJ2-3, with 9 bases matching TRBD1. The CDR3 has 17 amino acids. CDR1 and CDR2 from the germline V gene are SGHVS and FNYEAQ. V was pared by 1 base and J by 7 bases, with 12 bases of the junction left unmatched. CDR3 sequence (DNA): TGTGCCAGCAGCTTAGTAATTGGAGACAGGGGGATGAATACGCAGTATTTT. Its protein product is CASSLVIGDRGMNTQYF.

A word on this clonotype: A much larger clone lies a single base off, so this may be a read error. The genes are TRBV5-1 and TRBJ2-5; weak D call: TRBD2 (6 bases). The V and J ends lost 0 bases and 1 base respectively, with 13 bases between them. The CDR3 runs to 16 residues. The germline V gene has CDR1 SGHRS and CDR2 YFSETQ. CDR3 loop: CASSLVFAGSQETQYF. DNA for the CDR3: TGCGCCAGCAGCTTGGTATTCGCGGGGAGCCAAGAGACCCAGTACTTC.

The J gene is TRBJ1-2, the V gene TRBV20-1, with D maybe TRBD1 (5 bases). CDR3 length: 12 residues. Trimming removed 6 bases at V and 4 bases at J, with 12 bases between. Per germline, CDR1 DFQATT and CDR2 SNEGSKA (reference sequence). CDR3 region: CSARHRFYGYTF. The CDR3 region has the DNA TGCAGTGCCCGCCACAGGTTCTATGGCTACACCTTC.

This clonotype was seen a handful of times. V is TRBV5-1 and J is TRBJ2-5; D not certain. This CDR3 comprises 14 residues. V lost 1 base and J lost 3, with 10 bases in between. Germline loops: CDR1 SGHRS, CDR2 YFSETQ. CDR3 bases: TGCGCCAGCAGCTTGACCATCACGGAAGAGACCCAGTACTTC. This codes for CASSLTITEETQYF.

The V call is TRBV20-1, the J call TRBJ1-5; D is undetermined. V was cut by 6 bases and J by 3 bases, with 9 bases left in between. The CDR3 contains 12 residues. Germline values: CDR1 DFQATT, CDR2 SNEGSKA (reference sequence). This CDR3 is CSARPINQPQHF. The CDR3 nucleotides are TGCAGTGCCCGGCCGATCAATCAGCCCCAGCATTTT.

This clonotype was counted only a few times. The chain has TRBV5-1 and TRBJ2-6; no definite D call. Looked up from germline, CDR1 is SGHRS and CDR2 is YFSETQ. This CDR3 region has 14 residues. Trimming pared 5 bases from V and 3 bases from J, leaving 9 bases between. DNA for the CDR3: TGCGCCAGCAGGGATAAGGATGGGGCCAACGTCCTGACTTTC. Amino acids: CASRDKDGANVLTF. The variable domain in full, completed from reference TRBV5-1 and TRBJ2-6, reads KAGVTQTPRYLIKTRGQQVTLSCSPISGHRSVSWYQQTPGQGLQFLFEYFSETQRNKGNFPGRFSGRQFSNSRSEMNVSTLELGDSALYLCASRDKDGANVLTFGAGSRLTVL.

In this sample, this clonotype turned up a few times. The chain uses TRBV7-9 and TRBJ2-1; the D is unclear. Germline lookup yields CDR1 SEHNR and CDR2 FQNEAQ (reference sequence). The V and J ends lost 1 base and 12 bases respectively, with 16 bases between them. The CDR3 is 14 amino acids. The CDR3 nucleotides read TGTGCCAGCAGCTTAGGTGGCATCCGAGCAGTGCAGTTCTTC. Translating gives CASSLGGIRAVQFF.